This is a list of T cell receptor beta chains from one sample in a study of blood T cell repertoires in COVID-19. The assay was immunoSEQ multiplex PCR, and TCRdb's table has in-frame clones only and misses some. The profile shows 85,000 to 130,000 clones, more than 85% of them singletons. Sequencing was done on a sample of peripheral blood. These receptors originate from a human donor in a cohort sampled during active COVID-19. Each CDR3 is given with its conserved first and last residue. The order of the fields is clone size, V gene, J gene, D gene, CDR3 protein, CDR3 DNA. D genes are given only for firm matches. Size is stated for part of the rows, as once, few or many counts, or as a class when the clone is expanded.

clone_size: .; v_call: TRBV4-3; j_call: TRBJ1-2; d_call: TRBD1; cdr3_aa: CASSQDWAGGSYTF; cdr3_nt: TGCGCCAGCAGCCAAGATTGGGCAGGGGGGAGCTACACCTTC
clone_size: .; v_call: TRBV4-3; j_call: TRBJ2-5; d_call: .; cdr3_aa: CASSQTGQETQYF; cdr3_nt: TGCGCCAGCAGCCAAACGGGACAAGAGACCCAGTACTTC
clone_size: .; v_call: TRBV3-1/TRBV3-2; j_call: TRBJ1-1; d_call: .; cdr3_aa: CASSPKPLRAANTEAFF; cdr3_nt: TGTGCCAGCAGCCCCAAACCCCTCAGGGCCGCCAACACTGAAGCTTTCTTT
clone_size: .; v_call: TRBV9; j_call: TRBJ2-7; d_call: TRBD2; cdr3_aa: CASSPSWGRDEQYF; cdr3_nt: TGTGCCAGCAGCCCGAGTTGGGGGAGGGACGAGCAGTACTTC
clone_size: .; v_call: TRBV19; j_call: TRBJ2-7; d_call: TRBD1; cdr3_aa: CASSPDRGYYEQYF; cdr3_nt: TGTGCCAGTAGCCCTGACAGGGGATACTACGAGCAGTACTTC
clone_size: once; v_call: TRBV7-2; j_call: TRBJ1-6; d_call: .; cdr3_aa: CASSIRYSPLHF; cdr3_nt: TGTGCCAGCAGCATACGGTATTCACCCCTCCACTTT
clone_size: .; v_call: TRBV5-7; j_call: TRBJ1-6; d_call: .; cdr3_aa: CASKTISSYNSPLHF; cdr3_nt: TGTGCCAGCAAGACAATAAGCTCCTATAATTCACCCCTCCACTTT
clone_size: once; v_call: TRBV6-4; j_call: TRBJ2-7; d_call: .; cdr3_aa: CASATGTILSEQYF; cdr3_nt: TGTGCCAGCGCCACAGGGACGATTCTCTCCGAGCAGTACTTC
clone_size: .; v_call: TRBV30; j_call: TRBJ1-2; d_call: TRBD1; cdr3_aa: CAWSVGGTDYGYTF; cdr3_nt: TGTGCCTGGAGTGTCGGCGGGACAGACTATGGCTACACCTTC
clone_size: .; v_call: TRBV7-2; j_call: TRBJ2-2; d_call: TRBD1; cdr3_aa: CASSLGGRGYTGELFF; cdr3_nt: TGTGCCAGCAGCTTAGGGGGCAGGGGGTATACCGGGGAGCTGTTTTTT
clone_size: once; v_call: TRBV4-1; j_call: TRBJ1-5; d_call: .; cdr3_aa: CASSQVTGNQPQHF; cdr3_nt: TGCGCCAGCAGCCAAGTCACAGGCAATCAGCCCCAGCATTTT
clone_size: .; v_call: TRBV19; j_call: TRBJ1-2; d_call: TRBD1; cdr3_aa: CASSTRDRGGGGGYTF; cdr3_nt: TGTGCCAGTAGTACGCGGGACAGGGGAGGCGGAGGAGGCTACACCTTC
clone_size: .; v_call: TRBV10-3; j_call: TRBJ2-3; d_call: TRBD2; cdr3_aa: CAISGLAGTDTQYF; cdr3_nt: TGTGCCATCAGTGGACTAGCAGGCACAGATACGCAGTATTTT
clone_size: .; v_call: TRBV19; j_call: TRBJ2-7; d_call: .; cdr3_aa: CASSTGWGQYF; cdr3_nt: TGTGCCAGTAGTACAGGGTGGGGGCAGTACTTC
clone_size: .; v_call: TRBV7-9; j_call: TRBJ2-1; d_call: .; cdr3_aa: CASSLEGWTSDNEQFF; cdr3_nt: TGTGCCAGCAGCTTAGAGGGGTGGACAAGTGACAATGAGCAGTTCTTC
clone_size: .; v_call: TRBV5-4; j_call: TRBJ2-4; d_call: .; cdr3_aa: CASSLDQGAKNIQYF; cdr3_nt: TGTGCCAGCAGCTTAGATCAGGGGGCCAAAAACATTCAGTACTTC
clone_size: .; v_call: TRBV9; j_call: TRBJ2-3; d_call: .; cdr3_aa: CASSVGAAPLLDTQYF; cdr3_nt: TGTGCCAGCAGCGTAGGAGCCGCTCCCCTTTTAGATACGCAGTATTTT
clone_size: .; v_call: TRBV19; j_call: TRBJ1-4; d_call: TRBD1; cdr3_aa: CASSIEQGATEKLFF; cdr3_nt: TGTGCCAGTAGTATAGAGCAGGGGGCAACTGAAAAACTGTTTTTT
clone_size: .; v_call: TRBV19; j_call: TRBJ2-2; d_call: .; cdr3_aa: CASSMGQQFTGELFF; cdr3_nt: TGTGCCAGTAGTATGGGACAACAATTCACCGGGGAGCTGTTTTTT
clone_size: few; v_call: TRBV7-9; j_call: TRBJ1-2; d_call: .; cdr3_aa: CASSQQGDPNYGYTF; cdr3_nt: TGTGCCAGCAGCCAACAGGGTGACCCTAACTATGGCTACACCTTC
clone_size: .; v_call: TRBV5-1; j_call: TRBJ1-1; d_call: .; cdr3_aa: CASSQSEASFMNTEAFF; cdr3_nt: TGCGCCAGCAGCCAAAGCGAAGCCTCCTTCATGAACACTGAAGCTTTCTTT
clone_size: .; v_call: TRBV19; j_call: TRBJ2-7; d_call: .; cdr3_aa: CASSSPQGTNYEQYF; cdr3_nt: TGTGCCAGTAGTAGCCCGCAGGGGACGAACTACGAGCAGTACTTC
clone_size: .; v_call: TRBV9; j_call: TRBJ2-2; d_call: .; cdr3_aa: CASSVGSGTGELFF; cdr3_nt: TGTGCCAGCAGCGTAGGGAGCGGGACCGGGGAGCTGTTTTTT
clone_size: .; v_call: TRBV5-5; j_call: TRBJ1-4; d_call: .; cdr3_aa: CASSLAAAGANEKLFF; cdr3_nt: TGTGCCAGCAGCTTGGCCGCGGCAGGGGCTAATGAAAAACTGTTTTTT
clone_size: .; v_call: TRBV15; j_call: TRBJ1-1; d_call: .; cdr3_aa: CATSRDRGVNTEAFF; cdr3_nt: TGTGCCACCAGCAGAGATCGGGGAGTGAACACTGAAGCTTTCTTT
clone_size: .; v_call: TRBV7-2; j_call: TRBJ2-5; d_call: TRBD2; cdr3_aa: CASSSGLAPETQYF; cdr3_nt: TGTGCCAGCAGCTCCGGACTAGCACCAGAGACCCAGTACTTC
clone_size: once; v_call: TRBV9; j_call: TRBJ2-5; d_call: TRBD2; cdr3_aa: CASSVAGRGSTETQYF; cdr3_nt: TGTGCCAGCAGCGTAGCTGGGAGGGGCAGTACAGAGACCCAGTACTTC
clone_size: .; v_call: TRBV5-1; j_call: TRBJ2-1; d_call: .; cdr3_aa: CASSFSGEGEQFF; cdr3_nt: TGCGCCAGCAGCTTTTCAGGGGAGGGAGAGCAGTTCTTC
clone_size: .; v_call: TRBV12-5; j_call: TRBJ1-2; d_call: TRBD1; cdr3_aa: CASGSGTGANYGYTF; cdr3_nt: TGTGCTAGTGGATCCGGGACAGGAGCTAACTATGGCTACACCTTC
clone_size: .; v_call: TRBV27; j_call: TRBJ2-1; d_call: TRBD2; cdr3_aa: CASSLTEAGAAYNEQFF; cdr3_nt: TGTGCCAGCAGTTTAACTGAGGCGGGAGCTGCCTACAATGAGCAGTTCTTC
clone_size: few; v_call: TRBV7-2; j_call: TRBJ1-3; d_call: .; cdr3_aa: CASSLEGFRNTIYF; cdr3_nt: TGTGCCAGCAGCTTAGAGGGGTTCAGAAACACCATATATTTT
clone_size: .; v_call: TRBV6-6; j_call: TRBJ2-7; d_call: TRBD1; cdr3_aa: CASSRDRDYEQYF; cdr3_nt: TGTGCCAGCAGCCGGGACAGAGACTACGAGCAGTACTTC
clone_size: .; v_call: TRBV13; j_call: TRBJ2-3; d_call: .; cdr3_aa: CASSLGGSADTQYF; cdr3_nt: TGTGCCAGCAGCTTAGGGGGGAGCGCAGATACGCAGTATTTT
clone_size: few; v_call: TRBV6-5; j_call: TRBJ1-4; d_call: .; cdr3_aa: CASSSAGWDEKLFF; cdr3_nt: TGTGCCAGCAGCTCCGCAGGGTGGGATGAAAAACTGTTTTTT
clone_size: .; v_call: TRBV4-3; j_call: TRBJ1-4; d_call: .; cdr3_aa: CASSHDRQATNEKLFF; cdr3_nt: TGCGCCAGCAGCCATGACAGACAGGCAACTAATGAAAAACTGTTTTTT
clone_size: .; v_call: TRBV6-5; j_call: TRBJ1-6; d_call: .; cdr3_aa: CASSYEAGSPLHF; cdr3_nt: TGTGCCAGCAGTTACGAGGCGGGTTCACCCCTCCACTTT
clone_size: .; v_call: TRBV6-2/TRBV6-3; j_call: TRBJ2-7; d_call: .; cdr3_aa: CASRPPSGESYEQYF; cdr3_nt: TGTGCCAGCAGGCCTCCCTCGGGTGAGTCCTACGAGCAGTACTTC
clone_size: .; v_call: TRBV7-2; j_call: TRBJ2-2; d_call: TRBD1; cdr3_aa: CASSFGTGRRNTGELFF; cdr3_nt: TGTGCCAGCAGCTTCGGGACAGGGAGGCGGAACACCGGGGAGCTGTTTTTT
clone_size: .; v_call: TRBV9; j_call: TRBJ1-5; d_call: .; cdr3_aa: CASSAAGVNQPQHF; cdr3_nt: TGTGCCAGCAGCGCGGCGGGAGTGAATCAGCCCCAGCATTTT
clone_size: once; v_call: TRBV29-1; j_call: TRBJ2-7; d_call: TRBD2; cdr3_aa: CSVELAGAYEQYF; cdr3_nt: TGCAGCGTGGAACTAGCGGGAGCCTACGAGCAGTACTTC
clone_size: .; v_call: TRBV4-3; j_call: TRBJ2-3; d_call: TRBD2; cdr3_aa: CASSQEQGLAYRDTQYF; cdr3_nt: TGCGCCAGCAGCCAAGAGCAGGGACTAGCGTATAGAGATACGCAGTATTTT
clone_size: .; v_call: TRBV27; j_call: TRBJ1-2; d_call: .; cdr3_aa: CATGNVLHGYTF; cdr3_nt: TGTGCCACAGGGAACGTGTTGCATGGCTACACCTTC
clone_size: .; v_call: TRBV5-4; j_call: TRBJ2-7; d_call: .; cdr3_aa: CASSLAGEGYEQYF; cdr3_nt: TGTGCCAGCAGCTTGGCAGGGGAAGGCTACGAGCAGTACTTC
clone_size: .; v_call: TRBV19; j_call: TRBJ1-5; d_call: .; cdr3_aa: CASSIGGESNQPQHF; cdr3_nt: TGTGCCAGTAGTATAGGGGGGGAGAGCAATCAGCCCCAGCATTTT
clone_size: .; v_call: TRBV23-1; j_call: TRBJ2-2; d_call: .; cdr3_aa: CASSQSSGKELFF; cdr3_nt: TGCGCCAGCAGTCAATCATCCGGGAAGGAGCTGTTTTTT
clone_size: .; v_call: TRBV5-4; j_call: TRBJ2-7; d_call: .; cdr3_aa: CASSFGALATINEQYF; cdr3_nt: TGTGCCAGCAGCTTTGGGGCCTTAGCTACCATTAACGAGCAGTACTTC
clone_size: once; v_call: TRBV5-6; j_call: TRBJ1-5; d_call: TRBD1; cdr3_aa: CASSTRTGYQPQHF; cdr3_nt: TGTGCCAGCAGCACTAGGACAGGGTATCAGCCCCAGCATTTT
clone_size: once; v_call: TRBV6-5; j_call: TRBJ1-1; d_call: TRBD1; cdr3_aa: CASRGQGWGTEAFF; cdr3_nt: TGTGCCAGCAGAGGACAGGGATGGGGCACTGAAGCTTTCTTT
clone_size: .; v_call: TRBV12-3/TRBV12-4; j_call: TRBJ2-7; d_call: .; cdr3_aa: CASSLSAYEQYF; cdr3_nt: TGTGCCAGCAGTTTATCGGCCTACGAGCAGTACTTC
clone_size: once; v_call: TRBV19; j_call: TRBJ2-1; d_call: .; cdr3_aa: CASSMGGVGSNEQFF; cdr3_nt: TGTGCCAGTAGTATGGGGGGTGTAGGGTCCAATGAGCAGTTCTTC
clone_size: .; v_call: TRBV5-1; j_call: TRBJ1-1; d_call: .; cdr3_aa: CASSFGVRAGLAEAFF; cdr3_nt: TGCGCCAGCAGCTTTGGGGTACGGGCGGGACTGGCTGAAGCTTTCTTT
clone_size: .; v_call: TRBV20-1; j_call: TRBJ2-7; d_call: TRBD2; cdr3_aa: CSASGEGTYEQYF; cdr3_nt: TGCAGTGCTAGTGGGGAGGGGACCTACGAGCAGTACTTC
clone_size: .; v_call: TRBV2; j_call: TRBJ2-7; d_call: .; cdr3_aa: CASRTTGGAYEQYF; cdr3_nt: TGTGCCAGCAGGACTACGGGCGGAGCCTACGAGCAGTACTTC
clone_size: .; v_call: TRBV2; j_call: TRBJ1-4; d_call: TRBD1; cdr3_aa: CASRRQGATNEKLFF; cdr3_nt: TGTGCCAGCAGGAGACAGGGTGCAACTAATGAAAAACTGTTTTTT
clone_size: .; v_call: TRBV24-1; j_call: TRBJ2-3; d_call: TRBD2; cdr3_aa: CATSDSTGTSGSPSTDTQYF; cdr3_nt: TGTGCCACCAGTGATTCCACCGGGACTAGCGGCAGTCCCAGCACAGATACGCAGTATTTT
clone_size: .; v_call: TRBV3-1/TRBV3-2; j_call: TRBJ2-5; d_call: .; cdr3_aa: CASSHYGETQYF; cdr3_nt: TGTGCCAGCAGCCACTACGGGGAGACCCAGTACTTC
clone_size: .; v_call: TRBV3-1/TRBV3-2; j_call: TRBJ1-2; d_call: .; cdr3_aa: CASSQGRGYTF; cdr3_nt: TGTGCCAGCAGCCAGGGGCGCGGCTACACCTTC
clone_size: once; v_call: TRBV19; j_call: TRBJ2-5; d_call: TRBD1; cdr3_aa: CASKPGQGGQETQYF; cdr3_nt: TGTGCCAGTAAACCAGGACAGGGTGGACAAGAGACCCAGTACTTC
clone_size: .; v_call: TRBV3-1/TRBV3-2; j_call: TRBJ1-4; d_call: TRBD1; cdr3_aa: CASPKDREGEKLFF; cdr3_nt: TGTGCCAGCCCTAAGGACAGGGAAGGTGAAAAACTGTTTTTT
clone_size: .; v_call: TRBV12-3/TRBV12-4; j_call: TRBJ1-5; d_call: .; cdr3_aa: CASSFQGNQPQHF; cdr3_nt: TGTGCCAGCAGTTTTCAGGGGAATCAGCCCCAGCATTTT